This TCR beta chain was captured in a study of OX40 agonist ivuxolimab in advanced cancers. Across the study: Ivuxolimab is a fully human IgG2 antibody that activates OX40 (CD134). Three patients responded partially, comprising one with hepatocellular carcinoma and two with cutaneous melanoma. Overall study results and limits: The work left the antigen specificity of expanded peripheral T cells undetermined. CD8+ T cells showed, on average, more clonal expansion than CD4+ cells.

As to this clone: What it recognizes is unknown.

V was trimmed by 6 bases and J by 7 bases, leaving 12 bases between them. Per germline, CDR1 MNHEY and CDR2 SVGAGI. The CDR3 consists of 12 residues. The data were produced by immunoSEQ multiplex PCR, yet TCRdb's version contains in-frame clones alone and is incomplete. The top ten clones hold almost 4.5% of a sample with tens of thousands of clones, 80% to 85% of them seen once. This chain links TRBV6-5 with TRBJ1-2, with D uncertain. The material sequenced was CD4+ or CD8+ T cells sorted from blood, taken in a trial of the OX40 agonist ivuxolimab. The TCR was taken from an adult with an advanced solid tumor such as melanoma, head and neck, liver or kidney cancer. The CDR3 spells CASSPGGLGYTF. CDR3 in DNA: TGTGCCAGCAGCCCCGGAGGGCTTGGCTACACCTTC.